The T cell receptor (beta chain) described here comes from a study of shared clonotypes between healthy human individuals. CDR1 and CDR2 from the germline V gene are SGHTS and YDEGEE. The CDR3 runs 17 residues. Trimming pared 4 bases from V and 0 bases from J, leaving 18 bases between. Terminally differentiated effector memory CD45RA+ cells were excluded by CCR7 positive selection of CD45RO-negative cells. Points on this clone: Its antigen is undetermined.

The assay was run at deep level. Assay: immunoSEQ multiplex PCR; the TCRdb copy retains only in-frame clones and omits some. The repertoire holds about 2.1 million clones, 80% to 95% seen once, with around 1.7% in the top ten. Study-level points and caveats: The donor pool, a small one, limited the genetic and exposure-history diversity represented. Non-shared clonotypes displayed generation probabilities falling below those of clonotypes present in all four donors.

Sequenced input: naive CD8+ T cells from PBMCs. The TCR was taken from a young man in good health. Some clones in this sample may be carry-over from other donors' samples. This chain connects TRBV5-8 to TRBJ2-3; tentative D call: TRBD1 (5 bases). CDR3 DNA: TGTGCCAGCAGCCCCGATACGTGGGGCGCCAGCACAGATACGCAGTATTTT. Protein sequence: CASSPDTWGASTDTQYF.